The clone carrying this T cell receptor (beta chain) showed up many times. Antigen: not known. The sample is drawn from a study of T cells in Graves' hyperthyroidism and ophthalmopathy. Turning to the study itself: Sampling of peripheral blood happened at initial diagnosis, prior to any treatment. Study-wide results and limits: A model of 13 V-J pairs discriminated ophthalmopathy from stable hyperthyroidism.

Exclusion of patients followed from uncontrolled infection, other autoimmune disease, pregnancy or lactation. PBMCs were collected from an approximately 9.3 ml volume of fresh peripheral blood. This CDR3 spans 12 amino acids. Trimming shortened V by 5 bases and J by 6 bases, and 11 bases separated the two germline ends. The germline gives CDR1 MNHNS, CDR2 SASEGT. RNA transcripts gave rise to amplified TCR beta CDR3 regions. First-round RT-PCR of the TCR CDR3 relied on the HTBI primer set. TCRdb re-called the multiplex PCR reads with MiXCR, one entry per CDR3 protein. Counted here are approximately 400,000 distinct CDR3 sequences, approximately 15% occurring once; the ten biggest clones make up approximately 10%.

The source of this sequence is a woman aged 55-70 years with Graves' hyperthyroidism. The chain has TRBV6-1 and TRBJ2-7; D is uncertain. Sequencing was done on a sample of blood. The chain's CDR3 is CASSSPSVEQYF. CDR3 sequence (DNA): TGTGCCAGCAGTTCCCCGTCGGTCGAGCAGTACTTC.